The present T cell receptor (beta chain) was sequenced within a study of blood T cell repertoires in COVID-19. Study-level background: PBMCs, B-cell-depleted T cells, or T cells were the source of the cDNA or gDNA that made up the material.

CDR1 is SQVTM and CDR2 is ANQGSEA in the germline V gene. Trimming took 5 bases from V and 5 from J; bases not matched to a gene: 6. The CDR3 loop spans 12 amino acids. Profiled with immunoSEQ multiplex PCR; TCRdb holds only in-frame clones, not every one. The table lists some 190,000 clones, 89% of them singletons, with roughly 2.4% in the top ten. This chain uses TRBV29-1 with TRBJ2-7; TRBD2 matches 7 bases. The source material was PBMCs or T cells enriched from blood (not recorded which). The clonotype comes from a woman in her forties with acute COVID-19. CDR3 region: CSVREGRNEQYF. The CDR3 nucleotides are TGCAGCGTTAGGGAGGGGAGGAACGAGCAGTACTTC.